This entry lists 31 T cell receptor beta chains sequenced from one sample in a study of T cells after yellow fever vaccination. One entry per CDR3 protein, called by TCRdb with MiXCR from the 5' RACE reads. The table has just over 250,000 distinct CDR3 sequences, 5.2% seen once. This specimen was CD4+ T cells sorted from PBMCs, taken on the day of the yellow fever booster vaccination. The origin of the receptors is a man in his late teens or twenties who received the YFV17D yellow fever vaccine.

In its sample, this clonotype was seen a few times. The DNA of the CDR3 is TGCAGTGCTAGAGATTGGGGCAGGGTATTCACTGAAGCTTTCTTT. As protein: CSARDWGRVFTEAFF. The chain employs TRBV20-1 and TRBJ1-1; the D gene is possibly TRBD1 (5 bases). The germline V gene encodes CDR1 DFQATT and CDR2 SNEGSKA (reference sequence). There are 15 residues in the CDR3. Trimming stripped 0 bases from V and 4 bases from J, with 15 bases between.

A few counts support this clonotype. This chain uses TRBV6-2 or TRBV6-3 with TRBJ2-2; D remains ambiguous. The CDR3 covers 13 residues. With 6 bases removed from V and 8 bases from J, the gap between germline ends came to 13 bases. Germline loops: CDR1 MNHEY, CDR2 SVGEGT. CDR3 sequence reads: CASRTTVRGELFF. The CDR3 DNA reads TGTGCCAGCAGGACGACGGTTCGGGGGGAGCTGTTTTTT.

In this sample, this clonotype turned up a few times. V and J are TRBV20-1 and TRBJ1-2, with no clear D. The CDR3 totals 13 residues. The germline gives CDR1 DFQATT, CDR2 SNEGSKA (reference sequence). V was clipped by 0 bases and J by 5 bases, with 10 bases between them. Here the CDR3 reads CSARDRADYGYTF. Here the CDR3 DNA reads TGCAGTGCTAGAGATCGGGCAGATTATGGCTACACCTTC.

This clonotype has just a few counts. The chain carries TRBV14 and TRBJ2-1, with D perhaps matching TRBD2 (7 bases). Trimming left V 4 bases short and J 3 bases short, with 13 bases between. The V gene's germline CDR1 is SGHDN and CDR2 FVKESK. This CDR3 contains 15 residues. This CDR3 reads CASSRRGAGYNEQFF. CDR3 nucleotides: TGTGCCAGCAGCCGTCGGGGGGCGGGCTACAATGAGCAGTTCTTC.

The chain joins TRBV4-1 to TRBJ1-5; no clear D gene. V was clipped by 4 bases and J by 11 bases, with 9 bases between them. The length of the CDR3 is 11 residues. Germline values: CDR1 MGHRA, CDR2 YSYEKL. CDR3 nucleotides: TGCGCCAGCAGCCTTCGAGGGACCCAGCATTTT. Amino acid sequence: CASSLRGTQHF.

This chain links TRBV3-1 with TRBJ2-7, with D possibly called TRBD1 or TRBD2 (7 bases each). V lost 7 bases and J 1 base, leaving 14 bases between the germline ends. This CDR3 has 14 residues. Germline V gives CDR1 LGHDT, CDR2 YNNKEL (reference sequence). CDR3 residues: CASKTGEGSYEQYF. The DNA for the CDR3 is TGTGCCAGCAAAACAGGGGAGGGGTCCTACGAGCAGTACTTC.

In its sample, this clonotype was seen many times. The CDR3 loop is CASSPGLDYEQYV. CDR3 in DNA: TGTGCCAGCTCACCGGGACTAGACTACGAGCAGTACGTC. The chain is built from TRBV18 and TRBJ2-7; 8 positions match TRBD2. V lost 3 bases, J lost 3 bases, and 1 base stayed unmatched. Germline assignment: CDR1 KGHSH and CDR2 LQKENI. This CDR3 is 13 amino acids long.

A few counts support this clonotype. This chain connects TRBV9 to TRBJ1-5, with a tentative D call TRBD1 (6 bases). Germline CDR1 reads SGDLS; CDR2 reads YYNGEE. The CDR3 covers 15 residues. V gave up 3 bases and J gave up 2 bases, with 12 bases separating them. The CDR3 DNA reads as TGTGCCAGCAGCGGGGCGGGACAAGGCAATCAGCCCCAGCATTTT. It encodes CASSGAGQGNQPQHF.

This clonotype was counted at least ten times. V gene TRBV7-9 combines with J gene TRBJ2-4; D perhaps matches TRBD1 (5 bases). The CDR3 is 15 residues long. Germline values: CDR1 SEHNR, CDR2 FQNEAQ (reference sequence). Trimming left V 4 bases short and J 9 bases short, with 19 bases between. CDR3 sequence reads: CASSSSLTDFLIQYF. In nucleotides, the CDR3 is TGTGCCAGCAGCTCCTCCTTGACAGATTTTCTCATTCAGTACTTC.

The chain is built from TRBV15 and TRBJ1-5; TRBD1 might be the D (5 bases). With 0 bases removed from V and 6 bases from J, the gap between germline ends came to 18 bases. The CDR3 consists of 17 residues. The V gene's germline CDR1 is LNHNV and CDR2 YYDKDF (reference sequence). The CDR3 here is CATSRDLGSTRGQPQHF. As DNA, the CDR3 is TGTGCCACCAGCAGAGATTTGGGGTCTACTAGGGGTCAGCCCCAGCATTTT.

This clonotype was seen many times. The chain couples TRBV7-9 to TRBJ1-1; 12 bases fit TRBD1. The V segment lost 5 bases and the J segment 11 bases; nucleotides outside the gene matches: 9. The CDR3 has 14 amino acids. Germline CDR1 reads SEHNR; CDR2 reads FQNEAQ (reference sequence). CDR3 in amino acids: CASSGGQGARGAFF. The CDR3 bases are TGTGCCAGCAGCGGGGGACAGGGGGCCAGAGGTGCTTTCTTT.

Worth noting for this clonotype: A much larger clone differs from this one at a single base, so this may be a read error. The chain couples TRBV20-1 to TRBJ2-7; 7 nucleotides agree with TRBD1. There are 13 residues in the CDR3. V dropped 6 bases and J dropped 2; count of bases not matched to a gene: 7. CDR1 and CDR2 (germline): DFQATT, SNEGSKA (reference sequence). The DNA for the CDR3 is TGCAGTGCGGTCAGGGGGTTCCCCTACGAGCAGTACTTC. This translates into CSAVRGFPYEQYF.

The chain employs TRBV6-5 and TRBJ1-2; 7 bases match TRBD1. Germline V gene sequence: CDR1 MNHEY, CDR2 SVGAGI. V lost 5 bases to trimming and J lost 7 bases; unmatched junction nucleotides: 7. The CDR3 loop spans 13 amino acids. The CDR3 region has the DNA TGTGCCAGCAGTCCCGACAGGGTAACTGGCTACACCTTC. Translated: CASSPDRVTGYTF.

Ten or more counts support this clonotype. CDR3 region: CSAREVADSYEQYF. The DNA of the CDR3 is TGCAGTGCTAGAGAGGTGGCAGATTCCTACGAGCAGTACTTC. The chain is built from TRBV20-1 and TRBJ2-7; D remains unclear. The V gene's germline CDR1 is DFQATT and CDR2 SNEGSKA (reference sequence). This CDR3 spans 14 amino acids. V lost 0 bases, J lost 1 base, and 10 bases lay in between.

In this sample, this clonotype turned up a few times. The chain couples TRBV5-4 to TRBJ2-2, with D tentatively TRBD2 (6 bases). This CDR3 region has 17 residues. Per the germline V gene, CDR1 is SGHNT and CDR2 is YYREEE (reference sequence). V was shortened by 4 bases and J by 3 bases, with 19 bases between the two germline ends. DNA of the CDR3: TGTGCCAGCAGCGCGGGCCTACGCGGGGTGGACACCGGGGAGCTGTTTTTT. As protein: CASSAGLRGVDTGELFF.

There are a few counts of this clonotype. The rearrangement links TRBV6-2 or TRBV6-3 to TRBJ2-5; D gene unclear. The CDR3 sequence is 14 residues long. Trimming removed 8 bases at V and 1 base at J, with 14 bases between. Germline lookup yields CDR1 MNHEY and CDR2 SVGEGT. Here the CDR3 DNA reads TGTGCCAGCGGCGTGGGCCCCTCCCAAGAGACCCAGTACTTC. Protein: CASGVGPSQETQYF.

The table lists this clonotype with many counts. The rearrangement uses TRBV20-1 and TRBJ2-3, with D possibly matching TRBD2 (7 bases). V lost 6 bases and J 7 bases, leaving 20 bases between the germline ends. The CDR3 contains 14 residues. Germline V gene lookup returns CDR1 DFQATT and CDR2 SNEGSKA (reference sequence). The CDR3 loop is CSARGGGAGYTQYF. CDR3 DNA sequence: TGCAGTGCGCGTGGGGGGGGCGCGGGTTATACGCAGTATTTT.

V and J are TRBV4-1 and TRBJ2-1; TRBD1 matches at 10 bases. The CDR3 is 17 amino acids. Germline lookup yields CDR1 MGHRA and CDR2 YSYEKL. V shed 1 base, J shed 10 bases, and the junction held 13 bases outside the gene matches. The CDR3 sequence: CASSQGNGRDRGKEQFF. CDR3 nucleotides: TGCGCCAGCAGCCAAGGGAATGGCCGGGACAGGGGAAAGGAGCAGTTCTTC.

There are a few counts of this clonotype. The chain recombines TRBV5-4 with TRBJ2-2; TRBD2 aligns across 9 bases. Germline V CDR1 and CDR2: SGHNT, YYREEE (reference sequence). CDR3 length: 16 amino acids. Germline trimming cut 4 bases from V and 1 base from J; bases unmatched to any gene: 5. In DNA, the CDR3 is TGTGCCAGCAGCCCTCAACTAGCGGGGAACACCGGGGAGCTGTTTTTT. This translates into CASSPQLAGNTGELFF.

This clonotype was seen a few times. The chain combines TRBV27 with TRBJ2-2; 7 nucleotides agree with TRBD2. Germline values: CDR1 MNHEY, CDR2 SMNVEV (reference sequence). V gave up 5 bases and J gave up 9 bases; unmatched junction bases: 3. The CDR3 length is 12 residues. CDR3 DNA: TGTGCCAGCAGTCCGGGGGGACGGGAGCTGTTTTTT. Encoded protein: CASSPGGRELFF.

This chain connects TRBV18 to TRBJ1-5; 9 nucleotides align to TRBD1. This CDR3 is 14 amino acids long. Unmatched junction bases numbered 5, after V lost 3 bases and J lost 8 bases. CDR1 and CDR2 from the germline V gene are KGHSH and LQKENI. The CDR3 bases are TGTGCCAGCTCACCCTCCGGGACAGGGAAGCCCCAGCATTTT. Amino acids: CASSPSGTGKPQHF.

V usage is TRBV24-1 and J usage is TRBJ1-4; 8 nucleotides agree with TRBD1. Germline CDR1 reads KGHDR; CDR2 reads SFDVKD. Unmatched junction bases numbered 1, after V lost 3 bases and J lost 2 bases. CDR3 length: 15 amino acids. CDR3 sequence: CATSDPGGTNEKLFF. The CDR3 bases are TGTGCCACCAGTGATCCAGGGGGCACTAATGAAAAACTGTTTTTT.

This clonotype showed up just a few times. The V gene is TRBV6-2 or TRBV6-3, the J gene TRBJ2-7; possible D gene TRBD1, 6 bases. V was clipped by 2 bases and J by 4 bases, with 24 bases between them. Germline CDR1 MNHEY, CDR2 SVGEGT. The CDR3 runs 18 residues. CDR3 region: CASSYKTLTPQGRYEQYV. CDR3 DNA sequence: TGTGCCAGCAGTTACAAAACGCTAACTCCACAGGGCAGGTACGAGCAGTACGTC.

There are a few counts of this clonotype. The chain has TRBV27 and TRBJ1-1; tentative D call: TRBD1 (6 bases). Germline loops: CDR1 MNHEY, CDR2 SMNVEV (reference sequence). Between the trimmed V and J ends, which lost 1 base and 4 bases, there was a span of 13 bases. CDR3 length equals 15 residues. The CDR3 loop is CASSLWGGQGTEAFF. As DNA, the CDR3 is TGTGCCAGCAGTTTATGGGGGGGGCAAGGCACTGAAGCTTTCTTT.

The chain recombines TRBV20-1 with TRBJ1-5; D ambiguous. The CDR3 loop spans 10 amino acids. CDR1 is DFQATT, CDR2 SNEGSKA, per germline (reference sequence). CDR3 in DNA: TGCTACGCCTCCAATCAGCCCCAGCATTTT. This sequence encodes CYASNQPQHF.

This clonotype has at least ten counts. The junction and the germline gene differ at one end; a read error may be behind it. The V gene is TRBV7-7, the J gene TRBJ2-1; 7 bases map to TRBD1. This CDR3 is built from 13 residues. The germline V gene has CDR1 SSHAT and CDR2 FNYEAQ (reference sequence). The CDR3 region has the DNA TGTGCTAGCAGCACCGACAGGGACGATGAGCAGTTCTTC. Translation: CASSTDRDDEQFF.

V usage is TRBV2 and J usage is TRBJ1-1; 8 bases agree with TRBD1. V lost 6 bases to trimming and J lost 4 bases; unmatched junction nucleotides: 10. The V gene's germline CDR1 is SNHLY and CDR2 FYNNEI. CDR3 length: 15 amino acids. CDR3 loop: CASSPRTGGGTEAFF. As DNA, the CDR3 is TGTGCCAGCAGCCCACGAACAGGGGGAGGCACTGAAGCTTTCTTT. Full variable domain (missing parts from reference TRBV2 and TRBJ1-1): EPEVTQTPSHQVTQMGQEVILRCVPISNHLYFYWYRQILGQKVEFLVSFYNNEISEKSEIFDDQFSVERPDGSNFTLKIRSTKLEDSAMYFCASSPRTGGGTEAFFGQGTRLTVV.

This clonotype appeared a few times. CDR3 amino acids: CASSPLWANVLTF. The DNA of the CDR3 is TGTGCCAGCAGCCCGCTCTGGGCCAACGTCCTGACTTTC. The chain recombines TRBV7-6 with TRBJ2-6; D ambiguous. This CDR3 region has 13 residues. Germline-derived CDR1 and CDR2 are SGHVS and FNYEAQ. With 5 bases removed from V and 5 bases from J, the gap between germline ends came to 7 bases.

At least ten counts were recorded for this clonotype. The chain carries TRBV7-2 and TRBJ2-7, with 7 bases fitting TRBD2. Germline trimming cut 3 bases from V and 0 bases from J; bases unmatched to any gene: 11. The CDR3 loop spans 17 amino acids. Germline CDR1 SGHTA, CDR2 FQGNSA. CDR3 in amino acids: CASSFSFGGRSSYEQYF. As DNA, the CDR3 is TGTGCCAGCAGCTTTAGTTTCGGGGGGAGGAGCTCCTACGAGCAGTACTTC.

This clonotype came up many times. The rearrangement joins TRBV7-2 to TRBJ1-6; D is perhaps TRBD1 (5 bases). Trimming removed 1 base from V and 7 bases from J, with 11 bases in between. This CDR3 region has 15 residues. Germline CDR1 SGHTA, CDR2 FQGNSA. CDR3 coding DNA: TGTGCCAGCAGCTTAGGGCAGGGCGGGAATTCACCCCTCCACTTT. Translation gives CASSLGQGGNSPLHF.

This clonotype was picked up many times. The V gene is TRBV20-1, the J gene TRBJ1-5; D unresolved. V lost 6 bases, J lost 4 bases, and 13 bases lay in between. The germline CDR1 and CDR2 sequences are DFQATT and SNEGSKA (reference sequence). The CDR3 spans 13 residues. For the CDR3, the DNA is TGCAGTGCCGTCGAACACTTGAATCAGCCCCAGCATTTT. It codes for CSAVEHLNQPQHF.